A single sample gave rise to the 25 T cell receptor beta chains below, sequenced in a study of blood T cells in healthy people across ages. A J-beta primer mix and a sample-barcoded 5' primer were used in a second PCR of about 7 to 11 cycles. TCRdb independently ran MiXCR on the 5' RACE reads; one entry per CDR3 protein. The data show roughly 700,000 distinct CDR3 sequences, 20% to 25% seen once. These records were also assigned to another study, of T cells of mothers and their children.

Sequencing was carried out using blood. The receptors derive from a boy between 10 and 17 years old in good health.

This clonotype was observed a few times. V and J are TRBV12-3 or TRBV12-4 and TRBJ1-5, with D perhaps matching TRBD1 (5 bases). Deletions cut 3 bases from V and 5 bases from J, with 11 bases between. The length of the CDR3 is 14 residues. The CDR3 loop is CASSFGAGDQPQHF. In nucleotides, the CDR3 is TGTGCCAGCAGTTTTGGGGCCGGGGATCAGCCCCAGCATTTT.

This clonotype was seen many times. The junction departs from germline at one end; a sequencing error may be responsible. The chain combines TRBV5-1 with TRBJ2-1; D call uncertain. The CDR3 has 15 residues. CDR1 is SGHRS and CDR2 is YFSETQ in the germline V gene. The CDR3 nucleotides are TGTGCCAGCAGCTTAGGCCCAAGCTCCTACAATGAGCAGTTCTTC. As protein: CASSLGPSSYNEQFF.

The chain combines TRBV20-1 with TRBJ2-1, with 10 bases fitting TRBD2. The germline CDR1 and CDR2 sequences are DFQATT and SNEGSKA (reference sequence). V lost 3 bases and J lost 3; bases outside the gene matches: 5. The CDR3 is made up of 15 amino acids. In DNA form, the CDR3 reads TGCAGTGCTAGTAGCCTAGCGGGGGTCTACAATGAGCAGTTCTTC. This translates into CSASSLAGVYNEQFF.

As for this clonotype: Sequence at one end of the junction differs from germline and may be a read error. V and J are TRBV9 and TRBJ1-1; D ambiguous. Germline CDR1 is SGDLS and CDR2 is YYNGEE. This CDR3 has 13 amino acids. The CDR3 coding sequence is TGTGCCGGCAGCGTAGAGGGTAACACTGAAGCTTTCTTT. As protein: CAGSVEGNTEAFF.

This clonotype came up a few times. The chain recombines TRBV7-9 with TRBJ1-2; 9 positions match TRBD1. Germline trimming cut 6 bases from V and 6 bases from J; bases unmatched to any gene: 14. This CDR3 spans 16 amino acids. Germline V gene sequence: CDR1 SEHNR, CDR2 FQNEAQ (reference sequence). In DNA, the CDR3 is TGTGCCAGCAGTCTTTCACCGGGACAGGGCGTCCATGGCTACACCTTC. Translation gives CASSLSPGQGVHGYTF.

The chain carries TRBV5-1 and TRBJ2-3; TRBD1 matches at 11 bases. Per the germline V gene, CDR1 is SGHRS and CDR2 is YFSETQ. The CDR3 loop spans 16 amino acids. Germline trimming cut 3 bases from V and 6 bases from J; bases unmatched to any gene: 9. In DNA form, the CDR3 reads TGCGCCAGCAGCTCTGCCGGGACAGGGGGAACGGATACGCAGTATTTT. Its translation is CASSSAGTGGTDTQYF.

This rearrangement joins TRBV18 to TRBJ2-7; 8 nucleotides match TRBD1. V shed 2 bases and J 2 bases; nucleotides not matched to a gene: 8. This CDR3 is 16 amino acids long. Germline CDR1 and CDR2: KGHSH and LQKENI. In nucleotides, the CDR3 is TGTGCCAGCTCACCAATCGATCGACAGGGGCCCTACGAGCAGTACTTC. It specifies CASSPIDRQGPYEQYF.

This clonotype was observed a few times. The genes are TRBV29-1 and TRBJ2-5, with 16 positions matching TRBD2. The CDR3 has 16 residues. Germline trimming cut 3 bases from V and 5 bases from J; bases unmatched to any gene: 6. Germline values: CDR1 SQVTM, CDR2 ANQGSEA. CDR3: CSVEGLAGGFRETQYF. In nucleotides, the CDR3 is TGCAGCGTTGAGGGACTAGCGGGAGGGTTCCGGGAGACCCAGTACTTC.

This clonotype was detected only a few times. This chain links TRBV6-2 or TRBV6-3 with TRBJ2-1; maybe TRBD2 (5 bases). The V and J ends lost 5 bases and 6 bases respectively, with 17 bases between them. The germline V gene encodes CDR1 MNHEY and CDR2 SVGEGT. CDR3 length equals 15 residues. DNA for the CDR3: TGTGCCAGCAGTCGGACCGGGAAAGGTATCAATGAGCAGTTCTTC. Its protein product is CASSRTGKGINEQFF.

This chain connects TRBV4-1 to TRBJ2-1; D is perhaps TRBD2 (5 bases). CDR1 is MGHRA and CDR2 is YSYEKL in the germline V gene. The V end was cut by 0 bases, the J end by 2 bases, with 11 bases between. This CDR3 contains 16 residues. The chain's CDR3 is CASSQEFSVTYNEQFF. CDR3 bases: TGCGCCAGCAGCCAAGAATTTAGCGTCACCTACAATGAGCAGTTCTTC.

This clonotype was seen a few times. The chain has TRBV19 and TRBJ1-4; 7 nucleotides line up with TRBD1. The V gene's germline CDR1 is LNHDA and CDR2 SQIVND (reference sequence). The CDR3 is 15 residues long. With 6 bases clipped from V and 5 bases from J, the junction kept 9 bases outside the gene matches. CDR3 nucleotides: TGTGCCAGTAGATTTGGACAGGCGCGAAATGAAAAACTGTTTTTT. Protein sequence: CASRFGQARNEKLFF.

The V gene is TRBV6-2 or TRBV6-3, the J gene TRBJ2-2, with 7 bases fitting TRBD2. This CDR3 comprises 16 residues. In germline, CDR1 is MNHEY, CDR2 SVGEGT. Trimming at V came to 5 bases and at J to 1 base, leaving 7 bases not matched to a gene. CDR3 amino acids: CASSPRGSGNTGELFF. CDR3 DNA: TGTGCCAGCAGTCCTCGCGGGAGCGGGAACACCGGGGAGCTGTTTTTT.

The chain recombines TRBV5-1 with TRBJ2-1; D is perhaps TRBD1 (6 bases). Germline V gives CDR1 SGHRS, CDR2 YFSETQ. The CDR3 sequence is 13 residues long. Trimming took off 0 bases at V and 9 bases at J, with 10 bases between the two ends. The CDR3 protein is CASSLDGGLEQFF. CDR3 bases: TGCGCCAGCAGCTTGGATGGGGGCCTTGAGCAGTTCTTC.

This chain uses TRBV7-2 with TRBJ1-2; 7 nucleotides agree with TRBD1. The V segment lost 1 base and the J segment 6 bases; nucleotides outside the gene matches: 8. The CDR3 is made up of 15 amino acids. Per the germline V gene, CDR1 is SGHTA and CDR2 is FQGNSA. This CDR3 reads CASSLVGTESNGYTF. In nucleotides, the CDR3 is TGTGCCAGCAGCTTAGTTGGGACAGAGAGTAATGGCTACACCTTC.

This clonotype was seen a handful of times. V is TRBV7-2 and J is TRBJ2-7; D not certain. The V gene lost 0 bases and the J gene lost 1 base, with 13 bases spanning the gap. The CDR3 contains 16 residues. The germline gives CDR1 SGHTA, CDR2 FQGNSA. The CDR3, as DNA: TGTGCCAGCAGCTTAGCGCTCCAACAGTTTTCCTACGAGCAGTACTTC. It specifies CASSLALQQFSYEQYF. Variable domain in full (rest from reference TRBV7-2 and TRBJ2-7): GAGVSQSPSNKVTEKGKDVELRCDPISGHTALYWYRQSLGQGLEFLIYFQGNSAPDKSGLPSDRFSAERTGGSVSTLTIQRTQQEDSAVYLCASSLALQQFSYEQYFGPGTRLTVT.

This chain links TRBV6-5 with TRBJ2-2, with D perhaps matching TRBD2 (5 bases). From germline, CDR1 is MNHEY and CDR2 SVGAGI. The CDR3 consists of 13 residues. Trimming left V 10 bases short and J 7 bases short, with 16 bases between. CDR3 in DNA: TGTGCCACCGAGGGTCACCCGAACGGGGAGCTGTTTTTT. This encodes CATEGHPNGELFF.

The chain joins TRBV5-5 to TRBJ1-5, with 7 bases fitting TRBD1. J gave up 3 bases and V 1 base, and 4 bases lay outside the gene matches. The germline CDR1 and CDR2 sequences are SGHKS and YYEKEE (reference sequence). This CDR3 is 15 amino acids long. In DNA form, the CDR3 reads TGTGCCAGCAGCTTGAGAGGACAGGTCAATCAGCCCCAGCATTTT. This sequence encodes CASSLRGQVNQPQHF. Based on the CDR3 plus reference TRBV5-5 and TRBJ1-5, the full variable domain is DAGVTQSPTHLIKTRGQQVTLRCSPISGHKSVSWYQQVLGQGPQFIFQYYEKEERGRGNFPDRFSARQFPNYSSELNVNALLLGDSALYLCASSLRGQVNQPQHFGDGTRLSIL.

The chain employs TRBV21-1 and TRBJ2-1; the D segment call TRBD1 is taken from the table without a DNA check. TRBV21-1 is listed as a pseudogene. The CDR3 runs 17 residues. CDR3 DNA sequence: TGTGCCAGCAGCAAAGGACTAACCGGGACAGGGTGCGATGAGCAGTTCTTC. The encoded protein is CASSKGLTGTGCDEQFF.

The rearrangement links TRBV29-1 to TRBJ2-4; TRBD1 agrees at 10 bases. Looked up from germline, CDR1 is SQVTM and CDR2 is ANQGSEA. The CDR3 length is 15 residues. Trimming took 8 bases from V and 7 from J; bases not matched to a gene: 14. The CDR3 sequence: CSPPQRDRGPNIQYF. CDR3 in DNA: TGCAGCCCACCTCAAAGGGACAGGGGACCTAACATTCAGTACTTC.

Regarding this clonotype: At one boundary the junction diverges from the germline segment, which might be a read error. The chain couples TRBV28 to TRBJ2-2; D may correspond to TRBD1 or TRBD2 (5 bases each). This CDR3 contains 13 residues. The germline gives CDR1 MDHEN, CDR2 SYDVKM. The CDR3 nucleotides are TGTGCCGGCAGTTTTGGGGGCACCGGGGAGCTGTTTTTT. Protein: CAGSFGGTGELFF.

As DNA, the CDR3 is TGTGCCAGCAGCTTAGGGGATTGGAACTATGGCTACACCTTC. It translates to CASSLGDWNYGYTF. This sequence joins TRBV7-9 and TRBJ1-2; D is ambiguous. Looked up from germline, CDR1 is SEHNR and CDR2 is FQNEAQ (reference sequence). V lost 1 base and J 2 bases, leaving 8 bases between the germline ends. The CDR3 runs to 14 residues.

The table lists this clonotype with a few counts. At one end, the junction sequence differs from germline, possibly due to a read error. This rearrangement joins TRBV20-1 to TRBJ2-3, with TRBD2 matching over 7 bases. The CDR3 extends over 14 amino acids. Germline lookup yields CDR1 DFQATT and CDR2 SNEGSKA (reference sequence). CDR3 nucleotide sequence: TGCAGTACTAGGCTATTGCGGGAGCCAGATACGCAGTATTTT. Protein product: CSTRLLREPDTQYF.

This clonotype occurred a few times. This chain joins TRBV7-3 and TRBJ2-1; D not certain. The V and J ends lost 5 bases and 7 bases respectively, with 21 bases between them. This CDR3 has 16 amino acids. The V gene's germline CDR1 is SGHTA and CDR2 FQGTGA. DNA for the CDR3: TGTGCCAGCAGCCCCCATGGTCCACCGTCGATAAATGAGCAGTTCTTC. Protein: CASSPHGPPSINEQFF.

The J gene is TRBJ2-1, the V gene TRBV20-1; D gene uncertain. Germline values: CDR1 DFQATT, CDR2 SNEGSKA (reference sequence). The V end lost 1 base, the J end lost 7 bases, and 8 bases lay between the germline ends. This CDR3 is built from 12 residues. The CDR3 sequence is CSARAVTNEQFF. CDR3 DNA sequence: TGCAGTGCTAGAGCTGTGACAAATGAGCAGTTCTTC.

This chain links TRBV29-1 with TRBJ2-3; TRBD2 matches 10 bases. The V gene end was trimmed by 0 bases and the J gene end by 5 bases; junction bases not matched to a gene: 8. This CDR3 region has 16 residues. CDR1 and CDR2 (germline): SQVTM, ANQGSEA. CDR3 sequence (DNA): TGCAGCGTTGAAGAGCGGACTAGCGGATTGGAAGATACGCAGTATTTT. This encodes CSVEERTSGLEDTQYF.